The TCR beta chain described here comes from a study of CD8+ T cells in alopecia areata. The V segment lost 5 bases and the J segment 1 base; nucleotides outside the gene matches: 6. Germline CDR1 reads SQVTM; CDR2 reads ANQGSEA. The CDR3 sequence is 15 residues long. As the sequencing template, cDNA was produced by extracting RNA and reverse transcribing it. The table came from immunoSEQ multiplex PCR; TCRdb's copy has only in-frame clones and leaves some out. The repertoire holds more than 200,000 clones, with approximately 45% as singletons. Sample treatment: oral pan-JAK inhibitor, 5-10 mg twice daily. The investigators collected lesional scalp punch biopsies and peripheral blood from alopecia areata patients.

The source of this sequence is a human donor with alopecia areata. The source was CD4+ T cells sorted from blood, collected at roughly week 36, from a patient treated with tofacitinib. The chain employs TRBV29-1 and TRBJ2-3; 10 bases map to TRBD2. The CDR3 region has the DNA TGCAGCGTTTCCAAAGCGGGAGGGGGCACAGATACGCAGTATTTT. This codes for CSVSKAGGGTDTQYF.